This T cell receptor beta chain was identified during a study of blood T cell repertoires in COVID-19 (dated by TCRdb to 2018 to 2021). Concerning the study at large: The collaborator samples originated in the United States, Italy and Spain and spanned the acute and convalescent phases of COVID-19. The dataset comprised deeply sampled blood TCRbeta repertoires from subjects exposed to, actively infected with, or recovered from COVID-19. The prospective study material was composed of cDNA or gDNA derived from T cells, B-cell-depleted T cells, or PBMCs. Where available, HLA class I and class II types were taken from metadata supplied by the sample provider and were not determined by assay-based typing. Samples came from the ongoing ImmuneRACE study (first 160 participants) plus 1,254 subjects from 6 global collaborators. A freely available public database, intended as a resource for researchers studying the immune response to SARS-CoV-2, is where the repertoires were released. Sample metadata almost always included a de-identified subject ID, COVID-19 status, age in years and sex.

Concerning this clone: The clone's antigen remains unknown. It has no much larger one-base neighbor in the sample; base qualities were not kept. The identical CDR3 is also encoded by other nucleotide sequences in the sample.

Whole blood was collected in K2EDTA tubes by collaborating institutions according to the institutions' own protocols. For TCRbeta analysis, collaborators shipped samples as frozen whole blood, isolated PBMCs, or DNA extracted from either of those sample types. The paper as a whole reports these results and caveats: Clinical and demographic metadata were provided uncurated, with the amount varying by source and participant.

TCRbeta CDR3 regions were amplified from genomic DNA using the immunoSEQ Assay, a bias-controlled multiplex PCR. The paper's processing steps were these. The number of nucleated cells in each sample was estimated from the amplification of reference gene primers within the assay. To quantify the absolute abundance of each unique TCRbeta CDR3 rearrangement, sequence reads were collapsed and filtered. For each sample, productive Simpson clonality was calculated as the square root of Simpson's diversity index over productive rearrangements. The table was pulled from immuneACCESS by TCRdb, which kept in-frame rearrangements only. Such tables lose some clones; where checked, under half of the loss comes from unresolved V genes, and the rest has no known cause. For V, J and clone size, that table is used; D and trimming come from the DNA. This sample has about 73,000 clones in its table, and about four fifths of those were observed once. Of the sample, 25% to 30% is held by the ten largest clones.

The TCR originated in a human donor in a cohort sampled during active COVID-19. Sequenced input: peripheral blood.

At the DNA level, the sequence is TGTGCCAGTAGTACCACAGGGGGCGATGGCTACACCTTC. This sequence encodes CASSTTGGDGYTF. This sequence uses TRBV19 and TRBJ1-2; 9 central bases correspond to TRBD1. Trimming accounts for 4 bases at V and 6 bases at J, while the number of junction bases matched to no gene is 3. From the germline V gene (reference sequence), CDR1 is LNHDA and CDR2 is SQIVND. Including the terminal cysteine and phenylalanine, the CDR3 comprises 13 residues. The sequence is cut down to CDR3 DNA, 39 bases in frame from base 1.